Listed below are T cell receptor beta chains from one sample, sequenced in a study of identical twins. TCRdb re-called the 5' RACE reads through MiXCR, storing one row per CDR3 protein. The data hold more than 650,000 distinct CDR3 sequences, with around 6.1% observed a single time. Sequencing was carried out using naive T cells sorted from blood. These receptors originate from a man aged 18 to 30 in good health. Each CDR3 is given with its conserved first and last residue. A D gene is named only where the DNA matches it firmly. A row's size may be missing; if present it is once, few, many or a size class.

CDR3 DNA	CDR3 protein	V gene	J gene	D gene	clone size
TGCAGTGCTAGAGGATCCGGGGGCACTATGAACACTGAAGCTTTCTTT	CSARGSGGTMNTEAFF	TRBV20-1	TRBJ1-1	NA	NA
TGTGCCAGCAGTTACCCCGGGACAGGGTATAATCGCGAGCAGTACTTC	CASSYPGTGYNREQYF	TRBV6-2/TRBV6-3	TRBJ2-7	TRBD1	many
TGTGCTAGTGAACGGGCGAGCTCCTACAATGAGCAGTTCTTC	CASERASSYNEQFF	TRBV12-5	TRBJ2-1	NA	NA
TGCGCCAGCAGCACCTCTAGGGGGCTGAACACTGAAGCTTTCTTT	CASSTSRGLNTEAFF	TRBV4-1	TRBJ1-1	TRBD1	NA
TGTGCCAGCAGCCCCTACGGATCTAACCTTAATGAAAAACTGTTTTTT	CASSPYGSNLNEKLFF	TRBV7-8	TRBJ1-4	NA	few
TGCAGTGCTAGTCAAACAGGGGGCAACACCGGGGAGCTGTTTTTT	CSASQTGGNTGELFF	TRBV20-1	TRBJ2-2	TRBD1	many
TGTGCCAGCAGCTACAAGGGGAACGCGACTAATGAAAAACTGTTTTTT	CASSYKGNATNEKLFF	TRBV7-9	TRBJ1-4	NA	few
TGTGCCAGCAGCCACACAGACAGAAAAGAGACCCAGTACTTC	CASSHTDRKETQYF	TRBV3-1	TRBJ2-5	NA	NA
TGTGCCACCAGTGACCTACAGGGGGACAATGAGCAGTTCTTC	CATSDLQGDNEQFF	TRBV24-1	TRBJ2-1	TRBD1	few
TGTGCCAGCAGCAGACTAGCGAGCACCGGGGAGCTGTTTTTT	CASSRLASTGELFF	TRBV2	TRBJ2-2	TRBD2	many
TGTGCCAGCAGTAACCAAGGACTAGCGAGGAATGAGCAGTTCTTC	CASSNQGLARNEQFF	TRBV12-3/TRBV12-4	TRBJ2-1	TRBD2	few
TGTGCCAGCAGCTTATCAACTAGTAATGAGCAGTTCTTC	CASSLSTSNEQFF	TRBV7-9	TRBJ2-1	NA	many
TGTGCCTCCGCGCAGGGGGGCCTGACCCAGTACTTC	CASAQGGLTQYF	TRBV6-5	TRBJ2-5	NA	NA
TGTGCCAGCAGCCAACGGGACAGGGGCAGGAATGAGCAGTTCTTC	CASSQRDRGRNEQFF	TRBV3-1	TRBJ2-1	TRBD1	NA
TGTGCCACCAGCAGGTCACAGTCGCCCACAGATACGCAGTATTTT	CATSRSQSPTDTQYF	TRBV15	TRBJ2-3	NA	many
TGTGCCAGCAGCAAAGAGGAGACTGATGAGCAGTTCTTC	CASSKEETDEQFF	TRBV5-6	TRBJ2-1	NA	many
TGTGCCAGCAGTTTAGACGGCCAGGGGGGGAGGTATGGCTACACCTTC	CASSLDGQGGRYGYTF	TRBV12-3/TRBV12-4	TRBJ1-2	TRBD1	few
TGTGCCAGCAGCCGTCCGGGACAGGGGTATGATGAGCAGTTCTTC	CASSRPGQGYDEQFF	TRBV7-9	TRBJ2-1	TRBD1	NA
TGCAGTGCGCGGCGGGGGGGGGAAAACACCGGGGAGCTGTTTTTT	CSARRGGENTGELFF	TRBV20-1	TRBJ2-2	TRBD2	many
TGTGCCAGCAGCTTAGATTTACGTCTAGCGGGAGGAGAGACCCAGTACTTC	CASSLDLRLAGGETQYF	TRBV11-2	TRBJ2-5	TRBD2	NA
TGTGCCAGCAGATTGACGGGAGGCAGCGACAATGAGCAGTTCTTC	CASRLTGGSDNEQFF	TRBV12-3/TRBV12-4	TRBJ2-1	TRBD2	many
TGTGCCAGCAGCGCAACGACTAGCGGGCTGCGGGCGGAGCAGTTCTTC	CASSATTSGLRAEQFF	TRBV6-1	TRBJ2-1	TRBD2	NA
TGTGCCAGCAGTACCCCCACGGGACAGGGGATGACTGAAGCTTTCTTT	CASSTPTGQGMTEAFF	TRBV7-9	TRBJ1-1	TRBD1	NA
TGCAGCGGCGGGGGGGGCCTCGAGCAGTACTTC	CSGGGGLEQYF	TRBV29-1	TRBJ2-7	TRBD2	NA
TGTGCCAGCTCACCATCCATCAAGCTAGCGGGAGCTGGTGAGACCCAGTACTTC	CASSPSIKLAGAGETQYF	TRBV18	TRBJ2-5	TRBD2	NA
TGTGCCAGCAGTTCGGACAGGGGGGATGAGCAGTTCTTC	CASSSDRGDEQFF	TRBV12-3/TRBV12-4	TRBJ2-1	TRBD1	many
TGTGCCAGCAGCTCCCGTGAAGCGGGAGGGCGGGAGCAGTTCTTC	CASSSREAGGREQFF	TRBV9	TRBJ2-1	TRBD2	few
TGTGCCAGCAGTAACCCGGGACAGCCCTCTAATGAAAAACTGTTTTTT	CASSNPGQPSNEKLFF	TRBV12-3/TRBV12-4	TRBJ1-4	TRBD1	many
TGCAGCGTTGAAAGGGGGGGTGGGACAGGGGGTTACAATGAGCAGTTCTTC	CSVERGGGTGGYNEQFF	TRBV29-1	TRBJ2-1	TRBD1	few
TGTGCCAGCAGCCCCGGCGCCGCCTACAATGAGCAGTTCTTC	CASSPGAAYNEQFF	TRBV7-8	TRBJ2-1	NA	NA
TGCGCCAGCAGCACCGGACAAATAAGCAATGAGCAGTTCTTC	CASSTGQISNEQFF	TRBV5-1	TRBJ2-1	NA	many
TGCGCCAGCAGCTTGGGCTACAGGACGGACACAGATACGCAGTATTTT	CASSLGYRTDTDTQYF	TRBV5-1	TRBJ2-3	NA	many
TGTGCCAGCTATATGAACACTGAAGCTTTCTTT	CASYMNTEAFF	TRBV2	TRBJ1-1	NA	many
TGTGCCAGCAGCCGTATAGGGGACCCACAGGCCCAGCCCCAGCATTTT	CASSRIGDPQAQPQHF	TRBV7-2	TRBJ1-5	NA	NA
TGCAGCGCCAAGAGTGGGGGGTACAATGAGCAGTTCTTC	CSAKSGGYNEQFF	TRBV29-1	TRBJ2-1	NA	many
TGTGCCAGCAGCGTAGCTCTTCGAGATACGCAGTATTTT	CASSVALRDTQYF	TRBV9	TRBJ2-3	NA	many
TGCAGTGAAAGAGGCGGGGGCAAGGATGAGCAGTTCTTC	CSERGGGKDEQFF	TRBV20-1	TRBJ2-1	NA	many
TGCGCCAGCAGCCAAGAAGCTGGTATGGGAAACACCATATATTTT	CASSQEAGMGNTIYF	TRBV4-1	TRBJ1-3	NA	NA
TGTGCCACCAGCAGAGATCATCAGACAGATACGCAGTATTTT	CATSRDHQTDTQYF	TRBV15	TRBJ2-3	NA	NA
TGTGCCAGCAGTAACACGTTACGGGGAGAGCAGTACTTC	CASSNTLRGEQYF	TRBV6-2/TRBV6-3	TRBJ2-7	NA	many
TGTGCCAGCAGTCTTAGGGGCACCTACACCGGGGAGCTGTTTTTT	CASSLRGTYTGELFF	TRBV27	TRBJ2-2	NA	NA
TGCAGTGCTAGAGATTTGGGGTCAGAGGGAGAGACCCAGTACTTC	CSARDLGSEGETQYF	TRBV20-1	TRBJ2-5	NA	few
TGTGCCATCAGCGGACAGGGGGCGTCAGGAAGCTATGGCTACACCTTC	CAISGQGASGSYGYTF	TRBV10-3	TRBJ1-2	TRBD1	many